This T cell receptor beta chain was profiled in a study of tissue T cells after allogeneic stem cell transplantation. This research-autopsy study prospectively enrolled adult allogeneic hematopoietic cell transplant recipients with steroid-refractory graft-versus-host disease. GI sites, liver, skin and spleen were taken after median 9.75 post-mortem hours. Using immunoSEQ multiplex PCR, the repertoire was profiled, and TCRdb retains in-frame clones only, with some absent. The sample holds around 2,700 clones; approximately 64% are singletons and the top ten take around a sixth. Germline loops: CDR1 MGHRA, CDR2 YSYEKL. The V gene end was trimmed by 4 bases and the J gene end by 12 bases; junction bases not matched to a gene: 10. The CDR3 runs to 13 residues.

The specimen comprised descending colon tissue, sampled at autopsy. The chain couples TRBV4-1 to TRBJ1-1; TRBD1 matches at 8 bases. This sequence was found in a male patient aged 60 or older with steroid-refractory graft-versus-host disease after an allogeneic stem cell transplant. Some T cells may be supplied by the graft donor. The CDR3 reads CASSRGQGLATFF. Written as DNA, the CDR3 is TGCGCCAGCAGCCGTGGACAGGGATTGGCAACTTTCTTT.